These T cell receptor beta chains were read from a single sample in a study of cytomegalovirus exposure and HLA in healthy donors. The data were produced by immunoSEQ multiplex PCR, yet TCRdb's version contains in-frame clones alone and is incomplete. The table lists 150,000 to 200,000 clones, around 80% of them singletons. Sequencing was performed on PBMCs. Receptors were obtained from a man aged 50 or older in good health and CMV-seropositive. CDR3s include the opening cysteine and the closing phenylalanine or tryptophan.

CDR3 protein: CASSVGVAYEQYF
V gene: TRBV9

CDR3 protein: CASSPQVGTTDYTF
V gene: TRBV7-3

CDR3 protein: CASSQGGRGEAFF
V gene: TRBV14

CDR3 protein: CAISESWKGGGNQPQHF
V gene: TRBV10-3

CDR3 protein: CASSGLAGGTTGELFF
V gene: TRBV6-1

CDR3 protein: CASSPMGQGLKPQHF
V gene: TRBV19

CDR3 protein: CASSLEGSSNQPQHF
V gene: TRBV7-9

CDR3 protein: CASSGGWGNQETQYF
V gene: TRBV2

CDR3 protein: CASSLARGSYEQYF
V gene: TRBV11-3

CDR3 protein: CASSWGGSEQYF
V gene: TRBV5-4

CDR3 protein: CASSVPSNYGYTF
V gene: TRBV5-1

CDR3 protein: CASSLVGAQGDTEAFF
V gene: TRBV5-6

CDR3 protein: CASSDSTGGEGGYGYTF
V gene: TRBV6-4

CDR3 protein: CASRRTGGFTDTQYF
V gene: TRBV7-8

CDR3 protein: CASSLSLGNEQFF
V gene: TRBV5-1

CDR3 protein: CASSLGLLAENYNEQFF
V gene: TRBV5-1

CDR3 protein: CASGLEPGTVDEAFF
V gene: TRBV12-5

CDR3 protein: CASSATGVGNTIYF
V gene: TRBV6-5

CDR3 protein: CASSLGASGKYEQFF
V gene: TRBV5-8

CDR3 protein: CAWSLSNNSPLHF
V gene: TRBV30

CDR3 protein: CASSSGQGATYGYTF
V gene: TRBV5-1

CDR3 protein: CASSSRGGEQYF
V gene: TRBV11-2

CDR3 protein: CASSEGLMGNTIYF
V gene: TRBV2

CDR3 protein: CAITSEERQETQYF
V gene: TRBV10-3